The 16 T cell receptor beta chains reported below all come from one sample, sequenced in a study of blood T cell repertoires in COVID-19. Data came from immunoSEQ multiplex PCR; TCRdb stores just in-frame clones and leaves some out. The table includes 80,000 to 100,000 clones, roughly nine tenths detected once. Sequenced material: peripheral blood. Source of these receptors: a human donor with active COVID-19. The donor label of this sample is uncertain.

The rearrangement links TRBV7-4 to TRBJ1-2, with TRBD1 matching 9 bases. V was pared by 5 bases and J by 0 bases, with 7 bases of the junction left unmatched. The CDR3 extends over 16 amino acids. Looked up from germline, CDR1 is SGHVT and CDR2 is SQSDAQ. The CDR3 DNA reads TGTGCCAGCAGCAACCCGTGGGACAGGGCTAACTATGGCTACACCTTC. Amino acids: CASSNPWDRANYGYTF.

This clone was seen just once. The chain links TRBV5-5 to TRBJ1-5, with TRBD1 matching over 8 bases. Germline lookup yields CDR1 SGHKS and CDR2 YYEKEE (reference sequence). The CDR3 loop spans 15 amino acids. Germline trimming cut 0 bases from V and 6 bases from J; bases unmatched to any gene: 5. As DNA, the CDR3 is TGTGCCAGCAGCTTGGGAAACAGGGGGAGTCAGCCCCAGCATTTT. Protein product: CASSLGNRGSQPQHF.

The V call is TRBV3-1 (or the pseudogene TRBV3-2), the J call TRBJ2-7; 9 bases map to TRBD2. The CDR3 extends over 17 amino acids. Germline lookup yields CDR1 LGHDT and CDR2 YNNKEL (reference sequence). Trimming removed 0 bases from V and 9 bases from J; junction bases left unmatched: 15. The chain's CDR3 is CASSQDGPAGGATRQYF. DNA of the CDR3: TGTGCCAGCAGCCAAGATGGGCCAGCGGGGGGTGCTACGAGGCAGTACTTC.

The genes are TRBV5-5 and TRBJ1-4; D is unresolved. Between the trimmed V and J ends, which lost 1 base and 0 bases, there was a span of 7 bases. CDR3 length: 15 amino acids. CDR1 and CDR2 (germline): SGHKS, YYEKEE (reference sequence). CDR3 in amino acids: CASSLPLATNEKLFF. The CDR3 DNA sequence: TGTGCCAGCAGCTTGCCCCTTGCAACTAATGAAAAACTGTTTTTT.

The J gene is TRBJ1-1, the V gene TRBV9, with a possible D match to TRBD1 (6 bases). The CDR3 is made up of 15 amino acids. Trimming cost V 0 bases and J 0 bases, with 9 bases left between them. CDR1 is SGDLS, CDR2 YYNGEE, per germline. The chain's CDR3 is CASSVGTGMNTEAFF. In nucleotides, the CDR3 is TGTGCCAGCAGCGTAGGAACAGGGATGAACACTGAAGCTTTCTTT.

CDR3 sequence (DNA): TGTGCCAGCAGCGAGCAGGGCGGTAGAACTGAAGCTTTCTTT. It yields the protein CASSEQGGRTEAFF. V is TRBV7-3 and J is TRBJ1-1, with D possibly matching TRBD1 (5 bases). V was shortened by 5 bases and J by 5 bases, with 15 bases between the two germline ends. This CDR3 is built from 14 residues. From germline, CDR1 is SGHTA and CDR2 FQGTGA.

In DNA, the CDR3 is TGTGCCAGCAGCGTAGGAGGCACCTCCTACAATGAGCAGTTCTTC. This sequence encodes CASSVGGTSYNEQFF. V gene TRBV9 combines with J gene TRBJ2-1, with D unclear. Germline CDR1 is SGDLS and CDR2 is YYNGEE. CDR3 length: 15 amino acids. V lost 0 bases and J 0 bases, leaving 7 bases between the germline ends.

The rearrangement uses TRBV6-5 and TRBJ1-6, with D unclear. The germline gives CDR1 MNHEY, CDR2 SVGAGI. The V and J ends lost 3 bases and 7 bases respectively, with 13 bases between them. The CDR3 is made up of 15 amino acids. This CDR3 reads CASSYARSTNSPLHF. The CDR3 DNA is TGTGCCAGCAGTTATGCTAGGTCTACAAATTCACCCCTCCACTTT.

In this sample, this clone turned up once. The chain has TRBV9 and TRBJ2-1, with TRBD1 matching 10 bases. The germline gives CDR1 SGDLS, CDR2 YYNGEE. There are 15 residues in the CDR3. V shed 3 bases and J 4 bases; nucleotides not matched to a gene: 4. The CDR3 here is CASSGPGQGYNEQFF. As DNA, the CDR3 is TGTGCCAGCAGCGGGCCGGGACAGGGGTACAATGAGCAGTTCTTC. The variable domain in full, completed from reference TRBV9 and TRBJ2-1, reads DSGVTQTPKHLITATGQRVTLRCSPRSGDLSVYWYQQSLDQGLQFLIQYYNGEERAKGNILERFSAQQFPDLHSELNLSSLELGDSALYFCASSGPGQGYNEQFFGPGTRLTVL.

The J gene is TRBJ1-5, the V gene TRBV7-2; D gene ambiguous. This CDR3 is 14 amino acids long. The V and J ends lost 6 bases and 0 bases respectively, with 9 bases between them. Germline V gives CDR1 SGHTA, CDR2 FQGNSA. The CDR3 DNA reads as TGTGCCAGCAGTTCCCCCTTTAGCAATCAGCCCCAGCATTTT. Protein: CASSSPFSNQPQHF.

This sequence joins TRBV11-2 and TRBJ2-7; 7 positions match TRBD1. Trimming cost V 7 bases and J 3 bases; bases outside gene matches: 21. The CDR3 is 18 amino acids. Germline CDR1 is SGHAT and CDR2 is FQNNGV. The CDR3 here is CASNQRGTDRPPGYEQYF. For the CDR3, the DNA is TGTGCCAGCAACCAGAGAGGGACAGATAGACCTCCAGGCTACGAGCAGTACTTC.

The gene calls are TRBV19 and TRBJ1-2, with D possibly matching TRBD1 (6 bases). CDR3 length: 12 amino acids. Germline assignment: CDR1 LNHDA and CDR2 SQIVND (reference sequence). V was shortened by 6 bases and J by 4 bases, with 9 bases between the two germline ends. The CDR3 DNA follows: TGTGCCAGTAGCCAGGGGATCTATGGCTACACCTTC. Its translation is CASSQGIYGYTF.

This sequence joins TRBV24-1 and TRBJ2-3, with D perhaps TRBD2 (6 bases). The CDR3 loop spans 16 amino acids. Trimming removed 7 bases from V and 5 bases from J, with 21 bases in between. CDR1 and CDR2 from the germline V gene are KGHDR and SFDVKD. The CDR3, as DNA: TGTGCCACCAGCAATTCCAGGGACTCTTATAGAGATACGCAGTATTTT. Translated, it gives CATSNSRDSYRDTQYF.

The gene calls are TRBV7-2 and TRBJ2-7; the match to TRBD2 covers 11 bases. CDR3 length: 16 residues. Trimming cost V 7 bases and J 0 bases; bases outside gene matches: 8. Germline CDR1 and CDR2: SGHTA and FQGNSA. The CDR3 coding sequence is TGTGCCAGCACCTTCATAGCGGGGGGGAGCTCCTACGAGCAGTACTTC. This translates into CASTFIAGGSSYEQYF.

The chain has TRBV7-9 and TRBJ2-7, with D perhaps TRBD2 (7 bases). With 0 bases removed from V and 0 bases from J, the gap between germline ends came to 12 bases. Germline-derived CDR1 and CDR2 are SEHNR and FQNEAQ (reference sequence). The CDR3 runs 16 residues. The CDR3 region has the DNA TGTGCCAGCAGCTTAGCAGGGGGGGCCGACTCCTACGAGCAGTACTTC. Residues: CASSLAGGADSYEQYF.

This clone was counted a few times. The chain is built from TRBV19 and TRBJ2-5; a weak D match, TRBD1 (6 bases). The CDR3 contains 16 residues. V lost 5 bases and J 1 base, leaving 17 bases between the germline ends. Germline loops: CDR1 LNHDA, CDR2 SQIVND (reference sequence). The DNA of the CDR3 is TGTGCCAGTAGTTCCCTCTACAGGGACCGCCAAGAGACCCAGTACTTC. It codes for CASSSLYRDRQETQYF.